The present T cell receptor beta chain was sequenced within a study of blood T cells in healthy people across ages. From germline, CDR1 is LGHNA and CDR2 YNFKEQ. The CDR3 loop spans 14 amino acids. Deletions cut 1 base from V and 0 bases from J, with 6 bases between. This clonotype came up a few times. Its antigen is not identified. Isolated PBMCs totaled at least 6.5 million in each sample. A sample-barcoded 5' primer and a J-beta primer mix were used in a second PCR of about 6 to 12 cycles. TCRdb re-called the 5' RACE reads through MiXCR, storing one row per CDR3 protein. There are a few hundred thousand distinct CDR3 sequences in the sample; roughly half occur only once, and 45% to 60% lies in the top ten. Overall study findings and caveats: A greater number of naive CD4+ cells and higher diversity distinguished long-lived donors from aged donors.

The specimen was blood. V gene TRBV4-2 combines with J gene TRBJ1-1; tentative D call: TRBD1 (5 bases). This sequence was found in a man aged 55 to 70 in good health. CDR3 sequence reads: CASSQGQMNTEAFF. CDR3 DNA sequence: TGTGCCAGCAGCCAAGGACAGATGAACACTGAAGCTTTCTTT.